What follows are 20 T cell receptor beta chains derived from one specimen sequenced in a study of response to subunit inactivated influenza vaccine. In TCRdb, the RT-PCR reads were re-called with MiXCR into one record per CDR3 protein. The sample contains about 610,000 distinct CDR3 sequences, 11% to 15% of which appear only once. The specimen comprised PBMCs from blood, sampled less than 13 days after vaccination. The receptors originated from a man in his fifties who received an inactivated influenza vaccine.

The sample holds a few counts of this clonotype. CDR3 bases: TGTGCCAGCAGTAAACCTTTCCTGTCCTCCTACGAGCAGTACTTC. Amino acid sequence: CASSKPFLSSYEQYF. The rearrangement joins TRBV28 to TRBJ2-7; D call uncertain. Germline V gene data show CDR1 as MDHEN and CDR2 as SYDVKM. V dropped 5 bases and J dropped 0 bases, with 14 bases sitting between them. This CDR3 is built from 15 residues.

This rearrangement joins TRBV11-1 to TRBJ1-3; D unclear. V gave up 4 bases and J gave up 0 bases, with 22 bases separating them. Germline lookup yields CDR1 SGHAT and CDR2 FQDESV (reference sequence). This CDR3 is 19 amino acids long. CDR3 in amino acids: CASSSPPIRELISGNTIYF. Here the CDR3 DNA reads TGTGCCAGCAGCTCTCCCCCGATCCGGGAATTGATCTCTGGAAACACCATATATTTT.

This clonotype was found a few times. This sequence joins TRBV4-3 and TRBJ1-4, with 7 bases that match TRBD1. The CDR3 has 16 amino acids. Germline CDR1 reads LGHNA; CDR2 reads YSLEER. The junction had 11 bases not matched to a gene; V was cut back by 5 bases and J by 5 bases. The CDR3 region has the DNA TGCGCCAGCAGCGGACAGGCGACAGTTGTGAATGAAAAACTGTTTTTT. This gives the protein CASSGQATVVNEKLFF.

There are a few counts of this clonotype. The chain employs TRBV6-1 and TRBJ2-7; D is unclear. Trimming removed 5 bases from V and 3 bases from J, with 11 bases in between. Germline lookup yields CDR1 MNHNS and CDR2 SASEGT. The CDR3 has 13 amino acids. The CDR3 bases are TGTGCCAGCAGTCCTGACGGTTACTACGAGCAGTACTTC. Amino acids: CASSPDGYYEQYF.

This clonotype has just a few counts. The chain joins TRBV11-2 to TRBJ2-5; D unresolved. The CDR3 consists of 11 residues. CDR1 is SGHAT, CDR2 FQNNGV, per germline. V lost 3 bases, J lost 7 bases, and 6 bases lay in between. This CDR3 reads CASSFSTTQYF. In nucleotides, the CDR3 is TGTGCCAGCAGCTTCAGCACGACCCAGTACTTC.

This clonotype was picked up one time. This chain joins TRBV5-1 and TRBJ2-1; TRBD2 matches 12 bases. This CDR3 comprises 18 residues. Germline V gene data show CDR1 as SGHRS and CDR2 as YFSETQ. After removal of 0 bases from V and 0 bases from J, the junction contained 4 bases not matched to a gene. The CDR3 spells CASSLVGLAGSSYNEQFF. CDR3 DNA sequence: TGCGCCAGCAGCTTGGTTGGACTAGCGGGGAGCTCCTACAATGAGCAGTTCTTC.

A few counts support this clonotype. The V call is TRBV10-3, the J call TRBJ2-3; tentatively, D is TRBD1 (5 bases). V lost 5 bases, J lost 4 bases, and 16 bases lay in between. The CDR3 length is 15 residues. The germline gives CDR1 ENHRY, CDR2 SYGVKD. DNA for the CDR3: TGTGCCATCAGTCGCGCAGGGCTAAGCGCAGATACGCAGTATTTT. Translation gives CAISRAGLSADTQYF.

This clonotype has only a few counts. The chain links TRBV4-3 to TRBJ1-5; TRBD1 aligns across 12 bases. CDR1 is LGHNA and CDR2 is YSLEER in the germline V gene. Trimming took 2 bases from V and 2 from J; bases not matched to a gene: 13. This CDR3 contains 20 residues. This CDR3 is CASSQKKTIRDRGRNQPQHF. The CDR3 nucleotides are TGCGCCAGCAGCCAAAAAAAAACTATTCGGGACAGGGGGCGCAATCAGCCCCAGCATTTT.

This chain uses TRBV6-2 or TRBV6-3 with TRBJ2-6; no firm D call. V was shortened by 2 bases and J by 1 base, with 24 bases between the two germline ends. This CDR3 has 21 residues. Germline V CDR1 and CDR2: MNHEY, SVGEGT. The chain's CDR3 is CASSYADILRYFASGANVLTF. In nucleotides, the CDR3 is TGTGCCAGCAGTTACGCCGACATACTAAGGTACTTTGCATCTGGGGCCAACGTCCTGACTTTC.

In its sample, this clonotype was seen a few times. The rearrangement uses TRBV2 and TRBJ1-3; D is undetermined. The CDR3 extends over 16 amino acids. Trimming shortened V by 3 bases and J by 0 bases, and 12 bases separated the two germline ends. Per the germline V gene, CDR1 is SNHLY and CDR2 is FYNNEI. In nucleotides, the CDR3 is TGTGCCAGCAGTGAGACACAAACCATCTCTGGAAACACCATATATTTT. Its translation: CASSETQTISGNTIYF. Complete variable domain (other parts from reference TRBV2 and TRBJ1-3): EPEVTQTPSHQVTQMGQEVILRCVPISNHLYFYWYRQILGQKVEFLVSFYNNEISEKSEIFDDQFSVERPDGSNFTLKIRSTKLEDSAMYFCASSETQTISGNTIYFGEGSWLTVV.

The V gene is TRBV12-3 or TRBV12-4, the J gene TRBJ1-3; D is ambiguous. V lost 5 bases and J lost 1, with 9 bases in between. The length of the CDR3 is 14 residues. The CDR3 sequence is CASSDQTSGNTIYF. The CDR3 DNA is TGTGCCAGCAGTGATCAAACTTCTGGAAACACCATATATTTT.

The V call is TRBV7-9, the J call TRBJ1-1; 8 bases map to TRBD1. Trimming removed 2 bases from V and 1 base from J; junction bases left unmatched: 6. CDR3 length: 16 residues. CDR1 is SEHNR, CDR2 FQNEAQ, per germline (reference sequence). CDR3 nucleotides: TGTGCCAGCAGCTTACGCCCCGGACAGGGGAACACTGAAGCTTTCTTT. It codes for CASSLRPGQGNTEAFF.

The chain couples TRBV7-2 to TRBJ2-5; TRBD1 or TRBD2 may be the D gene (5 bases each). This CDR3 contains 14 residues. The germline V gene encodes CDR1 SGHTA and CDR2 FQGNSA. Trimming left V 5 bases short and J 1 base short, with 11 bases between. Here the CDR3 reads CASSGLGVQETQYF. As DNA, the CDR3 is TGTGCCAGCAGCGGCCTGGGGGTCCAAGAGACCCAGTACTTC.

This clonotype was recorded at least ten times. The chain uses TRBV12-3 or TRBV12-4 and TRBJ1-2; D possibly corresponds to TRBD1 (5 bases). The V and J ends lost 2 bases and 5 bases respectively, with 18 bases between them. This CDR3 comprises 16 residues. CDR3 sequence reads: CASSLFTTAGRYGYTF. CDR3 bases: TGTGCCAGCAGTTTATTTACGACAGCGGGTCGTTATGGCTACACCTTC.

In its sample, this clonotype was seen once. The rearrangement joins TRBV2 to TRBJ2-7; 11 bases map to TRBD2. The V segment lost 4 bases and the J segment 2 bases; nucleotides outside the gene matches: 4. CDR1 SNHLY and CDR2 FYNNEI come from the germline V gene. The CDR3 extends over 15 amino acids. In DNA, the CDR3 is TGTGCCAGCAGTGGGGCTAGCGGGGGGCCCTACGAGCAGTACTTC. It specifies CASSGASGGPYEQYF.

This clonotype was found a few times. The V and J genes are TRBV20-1 and TRBJ1-5; maybe TRBD1 (5 bases). V was pared by 5 bases and J by 5 bases, with 22 bases between. Germline V CDR1 and CDR2: DFQATT, SNEGSKA (reference sequence). This CDR3 has 16 amino acids. The CDR3 DNA reads as TGCAGTGCTCACCTGACTAGCCACAGGATCGATCAGCCCCAGCATTTT. It encodes CSAHLTSHRIDQPQHF.

This clonotype was counted between two and nine times. The rearrangement links TRBV27 to TRBJ1-1; 7 bases are shared with TRBD1. CDR1 and CDR2 (germline): MNHEY, SMNVEV (reference sequence). CDR3 length: 14 amino acids. V gave up 7 bases and J gave up 4 bases; unmatched junction bases: 9. The DNA of the CDR3 is TGTGCCAGCACAGGGAGGGGGCTCGGCACTGAAGCTTTCTTT. Translation: CASTGRGLGTEAFF.

J is TRBJ1-2 and V is TRBV12-3 or TRBV12-4; D unclear. Deletions cut 0 bases from V and 7 bases from J, with 15 bases between. This CDR3 has 15 amino acids. The CDR3 protein is CASSLALAGRGGYTF. The DNA for the CDR3 is TGTGCCAGCAGTTTAGCCCTGGCAGGCCGGGGTGGCTACACCTTC.

This clonotype was counted between two and nine times. This chain links TRBV11-2 with TRBJ2-5, with D possibly matching TRBD2 (6 bases). Trimming stripped 0 bases from V and 3 bases from J, with 20 bases between. The CDR3 has 18 residues. CDR1 and CDR2 from the germline V gene are SGHAT and FQNNGV. The CDR3 DNA reads as TGTGCCAGCAGCTTAGAGGGGGGATTCGTCGTGGGTAAAGAGACCCAGTACTTC. Its protein product is CASSLEGGFVVGKETQYF.

The sample holds a few counts of this clonotype. The J gene is TRBJ2-2, the V gene TRBV20-1; D call uncertain. CDR3 length: 15 residues. CDR1 and CDR2 (germline): DFQATT, SNEGSKA (reference sequence). The V and J ends lost 6 bases and 0 bases respectively, with 14 bases between them. The CDR3 DNA reads as TGCAGTGCCAGAAGTGTTTATGCGAACACCGGGGAGCTGTTTTTT. This codes for CSARSVYANTGELFF.